The source of this TCR beta chain is a study of cytomegalovirus exposure and HLA in healthy donors. Vbeta (60) and Jbeta (13) primers were used in the PCR. Produced via immunoSEQ multiplex PCR; TCRdb's table is partial and in-frame only. The sample records hundreds of thousands of clones, around 89% being singletons. Study-level results: Being productive about 87% or about 30% of the time was typical of most TCR beta V segments in an earlier analysis. A later analysis linked a missense variant in DCLRE1C to the trimming of TCR beta V and J genes. Most TCR sequences showed up rarely, but some public TCRs showed up in many donors. In a later analysis, CMV-associated beta chains were mostly HLA-associated, it appeared.

As to this clone: Its target is not known.

V lost 0 bases to trimming and J lost 4 bases; unmatched junction nucleotides: 2. Germline assignment: CDR1 SGHDT and CDR2 YYEEEE. CDR3 size: 14 residues. The sample consisted of PBMCs. The V gene is TRBV5-6, the J gene TRBJ1-2; the match to TRBD1 covers 8 bases. The sequence was obtained from a woman aged 18-29 years in good health and CMV-seronegative. CDR3 loop: CASSLAGTGYGYTF. In DNA, the CDR3 is TGTGCCAGCAGCTTGGCCGGGACAGGCTATGGCTACACCTTC.